The clone carrying this T cell receptor beta chain was observed at least ten times. The entry originates in a study of read filtering for tumor transcriptome and immune sequencing. This library used around 0.4 ug RNA and molecular barcoded adaptors spanning alpha/delta and beta/gamma chains. MiXCR was run by TCRdb on the reads, yielding one entry per CDR3 protein. This table has just over 14,000 distinct CDR3 sequences, around 21% appearing once. This CDR3 is 15 amino acids long. Per germline, CDR1 SNHLY and CDR2 FYNNEI. The ends lost 5 bases at V and 6 bases at J; junction bases unmatched: 2. The clonotype comes from a donor over 35 with multiple myeloma. The sequencing sample was made of a population of CD138-negative cells sorted from bone marrow. This sequence joins TRBV2 and TRBJ2-1, with 15 bases identical to TRBD2. CDR3 in amino acids: CASSWTSGGANEQFF. CDR3 bases: TGTGCCAGCAGTTGGACTAGCGGGGGGGCCAATGAGCAGTTCTTC.